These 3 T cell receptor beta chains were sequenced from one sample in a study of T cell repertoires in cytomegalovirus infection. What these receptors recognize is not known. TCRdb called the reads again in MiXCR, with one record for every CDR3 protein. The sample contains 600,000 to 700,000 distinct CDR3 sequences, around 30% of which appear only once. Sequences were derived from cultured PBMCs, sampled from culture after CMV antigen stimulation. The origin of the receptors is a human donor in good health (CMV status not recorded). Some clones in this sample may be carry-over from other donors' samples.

CDR3 in DNA: TGTGCCAGCAGCTTTTTTGGGGGTACCAGCTACGAGCAGTACTTC. Its protein is CASSFFGGTSYEQYF. This chain links TRBV5-4 with TRBJ2-7, with D possibly called TRBD1 or TRBD2 (5 bases each). Trimming left V 2 bases short and J 3 bases short, with 15 bases between. This CDR3 is 15 amino acids long. In germline, CDR1 is SGHNT, CDR2 YYREEE (reference sequence). The full variable domain, completed using reference TRBV5-4 and TRBJ2-7, is ETGVTQSPTHLIKTRGQQVTLRCSSQSGHNTVSWYQQALGQGPQFIFQYYREEENGRGNFPPRFSGLQFPNYSSELNVNALELDDSALYLCASSFFGGTSYEQYFGPGTRLTVT.

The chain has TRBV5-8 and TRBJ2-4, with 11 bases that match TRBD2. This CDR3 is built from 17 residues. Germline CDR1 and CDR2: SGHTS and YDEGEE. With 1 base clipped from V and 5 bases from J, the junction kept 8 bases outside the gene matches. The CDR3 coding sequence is TGTGCCAGCAGCTTGTTGTATACTAGCGGGGGCCAAAACATTCAGTACTTC. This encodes CASSLLYTSGGQNIQYF.

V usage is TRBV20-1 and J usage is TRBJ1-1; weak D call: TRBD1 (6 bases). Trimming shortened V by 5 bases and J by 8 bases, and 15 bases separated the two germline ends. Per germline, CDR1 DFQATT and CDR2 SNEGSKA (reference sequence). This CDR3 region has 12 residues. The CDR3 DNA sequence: TGCAGTGCTGGAAAGGGGGTTTTGGAAGCTTTCTTT. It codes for CSAGKGVLEAFF.